A single sample gave rise to the 13 T cell receptor beta chains below, sequenced in a study of PD-1 blockade in mismatch repair-deficient tumors. The table came from immunoSEQ multiplex PCR; TCRdb's copy has only in-frame clones and leaves some out. Among around 110,000 clones listed, approximately 80% were seen once. The specimen was peripheral blood, collected about 13 months after starting pembrolizumab. The source of these receptors is an adult with mismatch repair-deficient cancer.

This sequence joins TRBV10-1 and TRBJ2-1; 8 bases agree with TRBD2. Trimming at V came to 0 bases and at J to 4 bases, leaving 5 bases not matched to a gene. The V gene's germline CDR1 is WNHNN and CDR2 SYGVQD (reference sequence). CDR3 length equals 16 residues. CDR3 in DNA: TGCGCCAGCAGTGAGTCTCCGGGAGGGTCATACAATGAGCAGTTCTTC. It is translated as CASSESPGGSYNEQFF.

The chain combines TRBV15 with TRBJ2-7; the D is unclear. Trimming cost V 1 base and J 0 bases, with 7 bases left between them. CDR1 LNHNV and CDR2 YYDKDF come from the germline V gene (reference sequence). CDR3 length: 14 residues. The CDR3: CATSRVASSYEQYF. DNA for the CDR3: TGTGCCACCAGCAGAGTTGCTAGCTCCTACGAGCAGTACTTC. Combining the CDR3 with reference TRBV15 and TRBJ2-7 gives the whole variable domain DAMVIQNPRYQVTQFGKPVTLSCSQTLNHNVMYWYQQKSSQAPKLLFHYYDKDFNNEADTPDNFQSRRPNTSFCFLDIRSPGLGDTAMYLCATSRVASSYEQYFGPGTRLTVT.

The chain links TRBV7-2 to TRBJ2-2; 11 bases map to TRBD2. Germline trimming cut 6 bases from V and 6 bases from J; bases unmatched to any gene: 6. The CDR3 has 15 amino acids. Looked up from germline, CDR1 is SGHTA and CDR2 is FQGNSA. DNA of the CDR3: TGTGCCAGCAGACCCGGACTAGCGGGTGCCGGGGAGCTGTTTTTT. Protein: CASRPGLAGAGELFF. Full variable domain (missing parts from reference TRBV7-2 and TRBJ2-2): GAGVSQSPSNKVTEKGKDVELRCDPISGHTALYWYRQSLGQGLEFLIYFQGNSAPDKSGLPSDRFSAERTGGSVSTLTIQRTQQEDSAVYLCASRPGLAGAGELFFGEGSRLTVL.

The sample holds one count of this clone. CDR3 residues: CARSEKILVNRVTDTQYF. CDR3 DNA: TGTGCCAGAAGCGAGAAAATACTAGTCAATCGGGTCACAGATACGCAGTATTTT. The chain is built from TRBV7-5 and TRBJ2-3; TRBD2, as called in the table, went unchecked against the DNA. TRBV7-5 is a listed pseudogene. The CDR3 extends over 18 amino acids.

This chain connects TRBV7-3 to TRBJ2-1; weak D call: TRBD1 (5 bases). CDR1 and CDR2 (germline): SGHTA, FQGTGA. V shed 0 bases and J shed 7 bases, with 16 bases lying between them. The CDR3 length is 16 residues. The DNA for the CDR3 is TGTGCCAGCAGCTTAACCAGGGCAGGGCTTTTGAATGAGCAGTTCTTC. It encodes CASSLTRAGLLNEQFF.

The V call is TRBV11-2, the J call TRBJ2-5; 9 positions agree with TRBD2. Trimming cost V 4 bases and J 3 bases; bases outside gene matches: 3. This CDR3 has 14 amino acids. Germline V gives CDR1 SGHAT, CDR2 FQNNGV. This CDR3 reads CASSYIAGEETQYF. As DNA, the CDR3 is TGTGCCAGCAGCTACATAGCGGGAGAAGAGACCCAGTACTTC.

The rearrangement joins TRBV10-3 to TRBJ1-2, with D uncertain. Germline V gene lookup returns CDR1 ENHRY and CDR2 SYGVKD. Trimming stripped 7 bases from V and 8 bases from J, with 14 bases between. The CDR3 is 12 amino acids. As DNA, the CDR3 is TGTGCCATCAACGACGACACGTGGGGCTACACCTTC. As protein: CAINDDTWGYTF.

This clone has only a few counts. The chain recombines TRBV4-2 with TRBJ2-3, with 7 bases fitting TRBD2. CDR1 LGHNA and CDR2 YNFKEQ come from the germline V gene. The CDR3 runs 17 residues. V was clipped by 0 bases and J by 4 bases; unmatched bases: 10. The CDR3 DNA is TGTGCCAGCAGCCAAGATCTGGGGGGAGGGCTGGCAGATACGCAGTATTTT. Its protein product is CASSQDLGGGLADTQYF.

This clone was counted between two and nine times. The rearrangement uses TRBV27 and TRBJ2-2; D may be TRBD2 (6 bases). Germline values: CDR1 MNHEY, CDR2 SMNVEV (reference sequence). V dropped 8 bases and J dropped 6 bases, with 10 bases sitting between them. This CDR3 spans 12 amino acids. CDR3 loop: CASAGGAGELFF. The CDR3, as DNA: TGTGCCAGCGCCGGGGGAGCCGGGGAGCTGTTTTTT.

As DNA, the CDR3 is TGTGCCAGCAGCAAAGACCATAGACCGGGAGAAGTGTCCTACGAGCAGTACTTC. It specifies CASSKDHRPGEVSYEQYF. This chain uses TRBV21-1 with TRBJ2-7; the D call TRBD2 from the table was never checked on the DNA. TRBV21-1 has pseudogene status. The CDR3 has 18 amino acids.

The J gene is TRBJ2-3, the V gene TRBV27, with 11 bases identical to TRBD2. This CDR3 has 15 residues. With 3 bases clipped from V and 5 bases from J, the junction kept 4 bases outside the gene matches. The germline CDR1 and CDR2 sequences are MNHEY and SMNVEV (reference sequence). In nucleotides, the CDR3 is TGTGCCAGCAGTTTGACTAGCGGGAATGTAGATACGCAGTATTTT. It translates to CASSLTSGNVDTQYF.

The V call is TRBV4-2, the J call TRBJ2-7; D gene ambiguous. Trimming cost V 0 bases and J 0 bases, with 6 bases left between them. The CDR3 loop spans 14 amino acids. Germline loops: CDR1 LGHNA, CDR2 YNFKEQ. The CDR3 DNA sequence: TGTGCCAGCAGCCAAGAAATCGACTCCTACGAGCAGTACTTC. Its translation is CASSQEIDSYEQYF.

This clone was observed once. V is TRBV19 and J is TRBJ2-7; TRBD2 matches 7 bases. The V gene end was trimmed by 5 bases and the J gene end by 5 bases; junction bases not matched to a gene: 9. The germline CDR1 and CDR2 sequences are LNHDA and SQIVND (reference sequence). The CDR3 sequence is 14 residues long. The CDR3 sequence is CASSFRDYRDEQYF. The CDR3 coding sequence is TGTGCCAGTAGTTTCCGGGACTACCGCGACGAGCAGTACTTC.